This T cell receptor beta chain appears in the sequencing data of a study of identical twins. In the case of this clonotype: The antigen remains undetermined.

Study-level findings and limits: The more abundant beta clonotypes in cord blood had fewer insertions, and memory repertoires did not show this. Diverse VJ usage suggested most zero-insertion clonotypes were not invariant T cells.

The CDR3 has 14 amino acids. The germline V gene has CDR1 LNHNV and CDR2 YYDKDF (reference sequence). Trimming removed 5 bases at V and 7 bases at J, with 14 bases between. Only healthy Caucasians were enrolled as donors. Unique molecular identifiers were present on the cDNA, which also gained a universal primer site by template switching. TCRdb analysed the 5' RACE reads with MiXCR anew, one entry per CDR3 protein. The profile shows about 220,000 distinct CDR3 sequences, 6% to 8% of them singletons. The data were also submitted as part of a second study, on yellow fever vaccine responses in identical twins.

This clonotype originated in a woman between 18 and 29 years old in good health. Sequencing was done on a sample of CD8+ T cells sorted from blood. J is TRBJ2-2 and V is TRBV15; a possible D gene is TRBD2 (7 bases). In nucleotides, the CDR3 is TGTGCCACCAGCTTCTTAGGGGGGGACGGGGAGCTGTTTTTT. This encodes CATSFLGGDGELFF.